Here is one T cell receptor beta chain with its context. This CDR3 region has 12 residues. Per the germline V gene, CDR1 is MGHDK and CDR2 is SYGVNS. V was pared by 6 bases and J by 5 bases, with 10 bases between. This sample is part of a study of human T cells and chemical hapten exposure. TCRdb re-analysed the RACE reads in MiXCR, keeping a single row per CDR3 protein. The repertoire holds fewer than 100,000 distinct CDR3 sequences, around 9.4% seen once, with 1.7% in the top ten. Time point noted: healthy volunteer bleed at 6 weeks. From whole blood left unfractionated, total RNA was extracted. The chain joins TRBV25-1 to TRBJ1-1; a weak D match, TRBD1 (5 bases). Sequencing was performed on whole blood. This clonotype originated in a female donor in good health. Some clones in this sample may be carry-over from other donors' samples. The CDR3 bases are TGTGCCAGCAGCCACCGGGGGACTGAAGCTTTCTTT. It is translated as CASSHRGTEAFF.